The 17 T cell receptor beta chains reported below all come from one sample, sequenced in a study of beta chain features in type 1 diabetes. The study, taken as a whole, reports: Among patients with Type 1 diabetes, TCRB CDR3s were moderately but significantly shorter in every one of the four CD4+ subsets.

Their cognate antigens are unknown. The sequenced template was cDNA made from the entire isolated RNA. Some clones are missing from TCRdb's copy, which holds only in-frame ones; the method was immunoSEQ multiplex PCR. The data contain approximately 170,000 clones, about 63% of them singletons. Sequencing used naive CD4+ T cells from blood. All receptors come from a man aged 30 to 45 with type 1 diabetes.

V gene TRBV6-1 combines with J gene TRBJ2-5, with D perhaps TRBD2 (6 bases). V was pared by 6 bases and J by 10 bases, with 15 bases between. Germline V gives CDR1 MNHNS, CDR2 SASEGT. This CDR3 is 12 amino acids long. CDR3 protein: CASRFGTRGQYF. The CDR3 region has the DNA TGTGCCAGCAGATTCGGGACTCGTGGCCAGTACTTC.

The rearrangement uses TRBV4-2 and TRBJ2-1; TRBD2 matches at 7 bases. The CDR3 runs to 16 residues. V was pared by 3 bases and J by 7 bases, with 12 bases of the junction left unmatched. CDR1 LGHNA and CDR2 YNFKEQ come from the germline V gene. The chain's CDR3 is CASSQAIAGGPNEQFF. CDR3 DNA: TGTGCCAGCAGCCAGGCCATAGCGGGTGGGCCAAATGAGCAGTTCTTC.

This chain joins TRBV4-3 and TRBJ2-1, with 12 bases aligning to TRBD2. This CDR3 is 17 amino acids long. Per the germline V gene, CDR1 is LGHNA and CDR2 is YSLEER. The V segment lost 0 bases and the J segment 7 bases; nucleotides outside the gene matches: 7. The CDR3 DNA is TGCGCCAGCAGCCAAGAAGAGGCTAGCGGGGGGGCTAATGAGCAGTTCTTC. Translation gives CASSQEEASGGANEQFF.

The V gene is TRBV30, the J gene TRBJ2-5, with no clear D. The germline V gene encodes CDR1 GTSNPN and CDR2 SVGIG (reference sequence). The CDR3 is 13 residues long. V was trimmed by 3 bases and J by 2 bases, leaving 10 bases between them. This CDR3 is CAWSRSDQETQYF. The CDR3 nucleotides read TGTGCCTGGAGCCGATCGGATCAAGAGACCCAGTACTTC.

The CDR3: CAWSVRVSAGAETQYF. In DNA, the CDR3 is TGTGCCTGGAGTGTAAGGGTTTCCGCAGGGGCAGAGACCCAGTACTTC. This chain connects TRBV30 to TRBJ2-5; a weak D match, TRBD1 (6 bases). The CDR3 covers 16 residues. Between the trimmed V and J ends, which lost 0 bases and 4 bases, there was a span of 18 bases. Germline CDR1 reads GTSNPN; CDR2 reads SVGIG (reference sequence).

This chain uses TRBV9 with TRBJ2-1; the match to TRBD2 covers 14 bases. With 3 bases clipped from V and 6 bases from J, the junction kept 5 bases outside the gene matches. CDR3 length: 16 residues. CDR1 SGDLS and CDR2 YYNGEE come from the germline V gene. For the CDR3, the DNA is TGTGCCAGCAGCGCACCGGGACTAGCGGGGGCCAATGAGCAGTTCTTC. Translating it yields CASSAPGLAGANEQFF.

This clone was seen only once. CDR3 DNA: TGTGCCACCGACACACAGGGGGGCACCACTGAAGCTTTCTTT. Protein product: CATDTQGGTTEAFF. V is TRBV28 and J is TRBJ1-1; 8 bases line up with TRBD1. The CDR3 length is 14 residues. V gave up 10 bases and J gave up 4 bases; unmatched junction bases: 11. CDR1 is MDHEN and CDR2 is SYDVKM in the germline V gene.

This chain connects TRBV10-2 to TRBJ1-3; D unclear. Between the trimmed V and J ends, which lost 6 bases and 0 bases, there was a span of 12 bases. CDR1 WSHSY and CDR2 SAAADI come from the germline V gene. CDR3 size: 15 residues. CDR3 DNA sequence: TGCGCCAGCAGCACGCAGGTCTTCTCTGGAAACACCATATATTTT. Protein product: CASSTQVFSGNTIYF.

With regard to this clone: The junction shows a germline mismatch at one end, possibly a read error. The genes are TRBV18 and TRBJ1-4; D is unclear. This CDR3 is built from 13 residues. Germline V lookup: CDR1 KGHSH, CDR2 LQKENI. This CDR3 is CASSPPAEEKLFF. As DNA, the CDR3 is TGTGCCAGCTCCCCACCAGCGGAAGAAAAACTGTTTTTT.

The rearrangement links TRBV29-1 to TRBJ1-5; D not certain. Germline CDR1 reads SQVTM; CDR2 reads ANQGSEA. This CDR3 has 12 residues. The germline V and J ends were trimmed by 4 bases and 4 bases, with 8 bases remaining between them. In DNA form, the CDR3 reads TGCAGCGTTGGTGGGGATAATCAGCCCCAGCATTTT. The encoded protein is CSVGGDNQPQHF.

This clone has just one count. The V gene is TRBV2, the J gene TRBJ2-5, with D perhaps TRBD2 (6 bases). V was pared by 4 bases and J by 5 bases, with 11 bases between. The V gene's germline CDR1 is SNHLY and CDR2 FYNNEI. This CDR3 has 13 amino acids. For the CDR3, the DNA is TGTGCCAGCAGTGCCGGGCTAGCGGAGACCCAGTACTTC. Its protein is CASSAGLAETQYF.

This clone was observed a handful of times. The chain uses TRBV6-5 and TRBJ1-5, with a weak D call TRBD1 (6 bases). Germline V gene lookup returns CDR1 MNHEY and CDR2 SVGAGI. CDR3 length equals 14 residues. V was trimmed by 2 bases and J by 5 bases, leaving 10 bases between them. CDR3 DNA sequence: TGTGCCAGCAGTTACCCCAGACAGGATCAGCCCCAGCATTTT. This gives the protein CASSYPRQDQPQHF.

This clone has only a few counts. The chain carries TRBV29-1 and TRBJ2-7; D is possibly TRBD1 or TRBD2 (5 bases each). V was trimmed by 0 bases and J by 3 bases, leaving 12 bases between them. The CDR3 has 14 amino acids. Germline V gives CDR1 SQVTM, CDR2 ANQGSEA. For the CDR3, the DNA is TGCAGCGTTGAAGACAGCCCAGGGAGCTACGAGCAGTACTTC. It is translated as CSVEDSPGSYEQYF.

The chain couples TRBV4-3 to TRBJ2-5; possible D gene TRBD2, 6 bases. The V end was cut by 3 bases, the J end by 4 bases, with 12 bases between. The CDR3 has 14 amino acids. Germline CDR1 LGHNA, CDR2 YSLEER. The CDR3 DNA sequence: TGCGCCAGCAGCCACGGCGGGCGGGGAGAGACCCAGTACTTC. Protein product: CASSHGGRGETQYF.

This chain uses TRBV4-1 with TRBJ2-7; the match to TRBD2 covers 7 bases. The trim removed 0 bases at V and 2 bases at J, leaving 4 bases unmatched. Germline CDR1 MGHRA, CDR2 YSYEKL. This CDR3 region has 15 residues. The CDR3 is CASSQEPAGAYEQYF. The CDR3 nucleotides are TGCGCCAGCAGCCAAGAACCGGCGGGGGCCTACGAGCAGTACTTC.

This clone turned up a few times. The rearrangement joins TRBV25-1 to TRBJ1-4; 7 nucleotides match TRBD1. The germline V gene has CDR1 MGHDK and CDR2 SYGVNS. Trimming cost V 9 bases and J 1 base; bases outside gene matches: 5. This CDR3 has 14 residues. In nucleotides, the CDR3 is TGTGCCAGGCAACGACAGGGAACTAATGAAAAACTGTTTTTT. The encoded protein is CARQRQGTNEKLFF.

This clone was detected only a few times. At the DNA level, this CDR3 is encoded by other sequences in the same sample as well. V is TRBV7-9 and J is TRBJ1-5; D is unresolved. V lost 5 bases, J lost 1 base, and 9 bases lay in between. The CDR3 sequence is 14 residues long. Germline lookup yields CDR1 SEHNR and CDR2 FQNEAQ (reference sequence). CDR3 DNA sequence: TGTGCCAGCAGCCCGGACCGGAGCAATCAGCCCCAGCATTTT. Protein product: CASSPDRSNQPQHF.